This record covers a single TCR beta chain. This sample stems from a study of glioma-infiltrating T cells after dendritic cell vaccination. Time point meaning: after dendritic cell vaccination, including at tumor progression/relapse. Produced via immunoSEQ multiplex PCR; TCRdb's table is partial and in-frame only. Counted here are approximately 85,000 clones, around 84% occurring once; the ten biggest clones make up over 6.5%. The germline V gene has CDR1 MNHEY and CDR2 SMNVEV (reference sequence). J gave up 6 bases and V 6 bases, and 6 bases lay outside the gene matches. The CDR3 length is 14 residues.

The sequences come from blood, collected after dendritic cell vaccination. This TCR derives from a human donor with glioblastoma. The gene calls are TRBV27 and TRBJ2-1, with 9 bases that match TRBD1. The CDR3 loop is CASRTGTGINEQFF. In DNA form, the CDR3 reads TGTGCCAGCAGAACCGGGACAGGGATCAATGAGCAGTTCTTC.